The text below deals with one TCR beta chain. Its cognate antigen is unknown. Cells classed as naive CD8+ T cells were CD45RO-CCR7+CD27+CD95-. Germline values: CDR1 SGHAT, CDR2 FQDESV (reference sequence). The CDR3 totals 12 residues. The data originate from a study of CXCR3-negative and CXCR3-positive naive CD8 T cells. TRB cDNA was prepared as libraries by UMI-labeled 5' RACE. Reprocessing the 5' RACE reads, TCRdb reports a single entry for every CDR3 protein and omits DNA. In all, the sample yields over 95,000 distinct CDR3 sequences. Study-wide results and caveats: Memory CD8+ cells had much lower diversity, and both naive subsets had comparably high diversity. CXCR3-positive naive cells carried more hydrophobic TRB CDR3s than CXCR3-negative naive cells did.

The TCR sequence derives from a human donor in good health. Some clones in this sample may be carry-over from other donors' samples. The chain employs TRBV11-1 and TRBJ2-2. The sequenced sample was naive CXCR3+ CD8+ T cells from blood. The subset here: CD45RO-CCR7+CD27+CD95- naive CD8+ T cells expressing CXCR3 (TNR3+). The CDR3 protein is CASRRYTGELFF.